The 26 T cell receptor beta chains below all came from one sample that was sequenced in a study of T cells in Graves' hyperthyroidism and ophthalmopathy. The TCR beta CDR3 regions underwent amplification using RNA transcripts as the source. A set of HTBI primers served as the primers for a first-round RT-PCR of the TCR CDR3. A single record per CDR3 protein comes from TCRdb applying MiXCR to the multiplex PCR reads. The data hold 550,000 to 650,000 distinct CDR3 sequences, with about 14% observed a single time. Sequencing was done on a sample of blood. These receptors all stem from a woman younger than 45 with Graves' hyperthyroidism that later progressed to Graves' ophthalmopathy.

This chain connects TRBV3-1 to TRBJ2-4; D is possibly TRBD2 (5 bases). Between the trimmed V and J ends, which lost 0 bases and 11 bases, there was a span of 8 bases. The CDR3 length is 12 residues. The V gene's germline CDR1 is LGHDT and CDR2 YNNKEL (reference sequence). DNA for the CDR3: TGTGCCAGCAGCCAAGATGGGCGGGTTCAGTACTTC. Translated: CASSQDGRVQYF.

In its sample, this clonotype was seen a few times. The chain uses TRBV19 and TRBJ2-4; a possible D gene is TRBD1 (5 bases). This CDR3 region has 13 residues. V was cut by 1 base and J by 7 bases, with 8 bases left in between. The V gene's germline CDR1 is LNHDA and CDR2 SQIVND (reference sequence). CDR3 sequence reads: CASSIGQTNIQYF. The CDR3 DNA reads TGTGCCAGTAGTATAGGACAGACGAACATTCAGTACTTC.

This clonotype was picked up many times. The chain carries TRBV12-3 or TRBV12-4 and TRBJ2-7; D gene uncertain. The V end lost 5 bases, the J end lost 2 bases, and 7 bases lay between the germline ends. This CDR3 comprises 12 residues. CDR3 in amino acids: CASSTRTYEQYF. The CDR3 nucleotides are TGTGCCAGCAGTACCCGAACCTACGAGCAGTACTTC.

To note about this clonotype: Its ends do not fully match the called genes, so a read error is possible. The rearrangement joins TRBV7-7 to TRBJ2-2; 11 nucleotides align to TRBD2. The germline V gene encodes CDR1 SSHAT and CDR2 FNYEAQ (reference sequence). The CDR3 spans 17 residues. The CDR3 DNA follows: TGTGCTAGCAGCGGACTAGCGGGCGCCGCGAACACCGGGGAGCTGTTTTTT. This translates into CASSGLAGAANTGELFF.

This clonotype was counted ten times or more. The chain is built from TRBV11-2 and TRBJ2-7; a weak D match, TRBD2 (6 bases). Deletions cut 9 bases from V and 9 bases from J, with 15 bases between. The V gene's germline CDR1 is SGHAT and CDR2 FQNNGV. The CDR3 length is 11 residues. The CDR3 reads CASSGNVGQYF. In nucleotides, the CDR3 is TGTGCCAGTAGCGGAAATGTAGGGCAGTACTTC. The full variable domain, rest sourced from reference TRBV11-2 and TRBJ2-7, is EAGVAQSPRYKIIEKRQSVAFWCNPISGHATLYWYQQILGQGPKLLIQFQNNGVVDDSQLPKDRFSAERLKGVDSTLKIQPAKLEDSAVYLCASSGNVGQYFGPGTRLTVT.

This clonotype was observed a handful of times. The chain couples TRBV28 to TRBJ1-6, with D possibly being TRBD1 (5 bases). This CDR3 spans 19 amino acids. CDR1 MDHEN and CDR2 SYDVKM come from the germline V gene. Trimming removed 1 base at V and 7 bases at J, with 23 bases between. The CDR3 spells CASSLFPPQVDVSNSPLHF. DNA of the CDR3: TGTGCCAGCAGTTTATTCCCTCCACAGGTCGACGTGTCGAATTCACCCCTCCACTTT.

This clonotype was counted many times. The chain has TRBV19 and TRBJ2-5; D is unresolved. The CDR3 has 14 amino acids. The germline V gene has CDR1 LNHDA and CDR2 SQIVND (reference sequence). Between the trimmed V and J ends, which lost 4 bases and 2 bases, there was a span of 11 bases. The CDR3 DNA reads as TGTGCCAGTAGTAGGACGGTGACTCAAGAGACCCAGTACTTC. It translates to CASSRTVTQETQYF.

The chain links TRBV28 to TRBJ1-1; TRBD1 is a possible D gene (6 bases). The CDR3 has 14 residues. Trimming took off 5 bases at V and 0 bases at J, with 10 bases between the two ends. Germline V gives CDR1 MDHEN, CDR2 SYDVKM. DNA of the CDR3: TGTGCCAGCAGTACAGGGACCATGAACACTGAAGCTTTCTTT. It is translated as CASSTGTMNTEAFF.

This clonotype has at least ten counts. V and J are TRBV7-8 and TRBJ1-2, with 9 positions matching TRBD1. With V trimmed by 4 bases and J by 5 bases, 8 bases remained unmatched. Germline CDR1 SGHVS, CDR2 FQNEAQ. The CDR3 length is 15 residues. Written as DNA, the CDR3 is TGTGCCAGCAGCTCCCGGGACAGGGCTCTATATGGCTACACCTTC. As protein: CASSSRDRALYGYTF.

The gene calls are TRBV10-3 and TRBJ2-7, with 10 bases that match TRBD1. Germline V CDR1 and CDR2: ENHRY, SYGVKD. The CDR3 is 13 residues long. The junction had 4 bases not matched to a gene; V was cut back by 6 bases and J by 5 bases. CDR3 in amino acids: CAIRGQGSDEQYF. CDR3 DNA sequence: TGTGCCATCAGGGGACAGGGGTCCGACGAGCAGTACTTC.

This clonotype occurred a few times. The chain is built from TRBV6-1 and TRBJ1-1; 7 bases are a match to TRBD1. Trimming took 8 bases from V and 7 from J; bases not matched to a gene: 13. Germline CDR1 and CDR2: MNHNS and SASEGT. The CDR3 sequence is 14 residues long. The CDR3: CASRQGRRGGEAFF. CDR3 sequence (DNA): TGTGCCAGCCGACAGGGAAGGAGGGGTGGTGAAGCTTTCTTT.

The chain couples TRBV6-2 or TRBV6-3 to TRBJ2-3; TRBD1 or TRBD2 may be the D gene (5 bases each). This CDR3 has 14 residues. Germline V gene sequence: CDR1 MNHEY, CDR2 SVGEGT. The V gene lost 6 bases and the J gene lost 3 bases, with 13 bases spanning the gap. The CDR3 protein is CASSPGSITDTQYF. The CDR3 region has the DNA TGTGCCAGCAGCCCAGGGAGTATTACAGATACGCAGTATTTT.

In this sample, this clonotype turned up a few times. The rearrangement uses TRBV10-3 and TRBJ1-1, with 8 bases matching TRBD1. The CDR3 is 16 residues long. CDR1 is ENHRY and CDR2 is SYGVKD in the germline V gene. The trim removed 6 bases at V and 4 bases at J, leaving 13 bases unmatched. In DNA, the CDR3 is TGTGCCATCAGGGACAGGGTGGGGACGGAGGGCACTGAAGCTTTCTTT. This sequence encodes CAIRDRVGTEGTEAFF.

This clonotype occurred many times. V and J are TRBV11-2 and TRBJ2-7; TRBD2 might be the D (5 bases). Trimming removed 0 bases at V and 5 bases at J, with 17 bases between. The CDR3 runs 16 residues. Per the germline V gene, CDR1 is SGHAT and CDR2 is FQNNGV. CDR3 protein: CASSLDGYPSGNEQYF. CDR3 coding DNA: TGTGCCAGCAGCTTAGATGGATACCCCTCCGGGAACGAGCAGTACTTC.

The chain carries TRBV6-2 or TRBV6-3 and TRBJ1-2; no clear D gene. V was trimmed by 6 bases and J by 7 bases, leaving 9 bases between them. The CDR3 totals 11 residues. CDR1 and CDR2 (germline): MNHEY, SVGEGT. CDR3 in DNA: TGTGCCAGCAGGGACCCAGGTGGCTACACCTTC. The encoded protein is CASRDPGGYTF.

The J gene is TRBJ2-7, the V gene TRBV7-2; D is tentatively TRBD1 or TRBD2 (6 bases each). Germline V gives CDR1 SGHTA, CDR2 FQGNSA. The CDR3 spans 16 residues. V lost 2 bases and J 0 bases, leaving 14 bases between the germline ends. The CDR3 here is CASSLTPGASSYEQYF. In DNA, the CDR3 is TGTGCCAGCAGCTTAACCCCGGGGGCGAGCTCCTACGAGCAGTACTTC. Using reference TRBV7-2 and TRBJ2-7 for the parts outside the CDR3, the full variable domain is GAGVSQSPSNKVTEKGKDVELRCDPISGHTALYWYRQSLGQGLEFLIYFQGNSAPDKSGLPSDRFSAERTGGSVSTLTIQRTQQEDSAVYLCASSLTPGASSYEQYFGPGTRLTVT.

The V and J genes are TRBV20-1 and TRBJ1-2, with TRBD1 matching 9 bases. In germline, CDR1 is DFQATT, CDR2 SNEGSKA (reference sequence). The CDR3 sequence is 14 residues long. The V gene end was trimmed by 1 base and the J gene end by 0 bases; junction bases not matched to a gene: 0. The CDR3, as DNA: TGCAGTGCTAGAGGACAGGGGGCTAACTATGGCTACACCTTC. Its translation: CSARGQGANYGYTF.

This clonotype has a handful of counts. The chain employs TRBV28 and TRBJ1-4; a weak D match, TRBD1 (6 bases). Germline V lookup: CDR1 MDHEN, CDR2 SYDVKM. This CDR3 region has 15 residues. The germline V and J ends were trimmed by 8 bases and 8 bases, with 21 bases remaining between them. CDR3 DNA: TGTGCCAGCTCCAAAGGGGGGGCAGGGAAGGAAAAACTGTTTTTT. Protein: CASSKGGAGKEKLFF.

This chain links TRBV12-3 or TRBV12-4 with TRBJ1-1; perhaps TRBD1 as D (5 bases). Trimming took 5 bases from V and 6 from J, leaving 13 bases between them. This CDR3 is built from 13 residues. CDR3 nucleotides: TGTGCCAGCAGTCCGAGCCGGGGGGCTGAAGCTTTCTTT. This codes for CASSPSRGAEAFF.

This clonotype was counted at least ten times. J is TRBJ1-6 and V is TRBV6-1, with D unclear. The germline gives CDR1 MNHNS, CDR2 SASEGT. CDR3 length equals 14 residues. V lost 5 bases, J lost 10 bases, and 15 bases lay in between. The CDR3 bases are TGTGCCAGCAGTCAAAGCGGTTCGGTGTCACCCCTCCACTTT. This gives the protein CASSQSGSVSPLHF.

In its sample, this clonotype was seen many times. The chain couples TRBV20-1 to TRBJ2-3, with TRBD2 matching 7 bases. The J segment lost 0 bases and the V segment lost 5 bases, leaving 11 bases of the junction unmatched. Germline lookup yields CDR1 DFQATT and CDR2 SNEGSKA (reference sequence). This CDR3 comprises 16 residues. Here the CDR3 reads CSAPWGGEGSTDTQYF. The CDR3 nucleotides read TGCAGTGCTCCCTGGGGCGGGGAGGGTAGCACAGATACGCAGTATTTT.

This clonotype was seen repeatedly, ten times or more. The chain combines TRBV6-2 or TRBV6-3 with TRBJ1-1, with D perhaps matching TRBD1 (5 bases). The CDR3 consists of 15 residues. V was clipped by 6 bases and J by 1 base, with 15 bases between them. Germline V gives CDR1 MNHEY, CDR2 SVGEGT. CDR3: CASRTGRTWNTEAFF. In DNA form, the CDR3 reads TGTGCCAGCAGAACCGGCAGGACATGGAACACTGAAGCTTTCTTT.

This clonotype was picked up a small number of times. The chain carries TRBV3-1 and TRBJ2-4; no clear D gene. In germline, CDR1 is LGHDT, CDR2 YNNKEL (reference sequence). V lost 2 bases and J 8 bases, leaving 4 bases between the germline ends. CDR3 length: 11 residues. CDR3: CASSQRHIQYF. For the CDR3, the DNA is TGTGCCAGCAGCCAAAGACACATTCAGTACTTC.

This clonotype was seen many times. The rearrangement joins TRBV29-1 to TRBJ2-5, with TRBD1 as a possible D gene (5 bases). CDR1 is SQVTM, CDR2 ANQGSEA, per germline. Deletions cut 3 bases from V and 4 bases from J, with 9 bases between. The length of the CDR3 is 12 residues. CDR3 loop: CSVEQGAETQYF. The CDR3 DNA reads as TGCAGCGTTGAGCAGGGCGCAGAGACCCAGTACTTC.

The sample holds many counts of this clonotype. The chain is built from TRBV28 and TRBJ1-1, with D possibly TRBD1 on 6 matching bases. The CDR3 extends over 15 amino acids. Germline CDR1 is MDHEN and CDR2 is SYDVKM. The ends were cut back, 3 bases at V and 0 bases at J, with 11 bases in the middle. In DNA form, the CDR3 reads TGTGCCAGCAGTTTTCGGACAGCGGTGAACACTGAAGCTTTCTTT. As protein: CASSFRTAVNTEAFF.

In its sample, this clonotype was seen a few times. V and J are TRBV10-3 and TRBJ2-7, with 7 bases matching TRBD2. V lost 3 bases, J lost 2 bases, and 7 bases stayed unmatched. This CDR3 contains 15 residues. Per germline, CDR1 ENHRY and CDR2 SYGVKD. The chain's CDR3 is CAISELASGTYEQYF. CDR3 in DNA: TGTGCCATCAGTGAATTGGCTAGCGGCACCTACGAGCAGTACTTC.